A single sample is the source of the 6 T cell receptor beta chains below, sequenced in a study of technical replicates of blood from several donors. Sequencing was performed with immunoSEQ multiplex PCR; in TCRdb, only in-frame clones are kept and a portion is missing. The sample consists of approximately 88,000 clones, approximately 94% of them appearing once. Sequencing was done on a sample of T cells isolated from PBMCs. The receptors here all came from a human donor in good health.

The chain carries TRBV10-1 and TRBJ2-3; D is perhaps TRBD1 (6 bases). CDR3 length equals 16 residues. The germline gives CDR1 WNHNN, CDR2 SYGVQD (reference sequence). The V end was cut by 2 bases, the J end by 0 bases, with 12 bases between. CDR3 in amino acids: CASSETTGASTDTQYF. The CDR3 DNA sequence: TGCGCCAGCAGTGAGACGACAGGCGCTAGCACAGATACGCAGTATTTT.

This clone was counted a single time. The chain is built from TRBV6-6 and TRBJ2-5; 9 bases are a match to TRBD1. Trimming took 5 bases from V and 3 from J; bases not matched to a gene: 10. Per the germline V gene, CDR1 is MNHNY and CDR2 is SVGAGI (reference sequence). The CDR3 spans 16 residues. This CDR3 is CASSPSLTGGEETQYF. The CDR3 DNA follows: TGTGCCAGCAGTCCTTCGCTCACAGGGGGCGAAGAGACCCAGTACTTC.

The chain combines TRBV11-2 with TRBJ2-1; 11 bases line up with TRBD2. The CDR3 covers 17 residues. The germline V gene has CDR1 SGHAT and CDR2 FQNNGV. The junction had 9 bases not matched to a gene; V was cut back by 0 bases and J by 8 bases. CDR3: CASSLEGLAASGDEQFF. The CDR3 DNA is TGTGCCAGCAGCTTAGAGGGACTAGCGGCAAGCGGGGATGAGCAGTTCTTC.

The CDR3 DNA reads as TGTGCCAGCAGCCCCTCTCTAGCCAAAAACATTCAGTACTTC. It translates to CASSPSLAKNIQYF. The V and J genes are TRBV6-5 and TRBJ2-4; D gene unclear. The germline V and J ends were trimmed by 6 bases and 0 bases, with 9 bases remaining between them. Germline loops: CDR1 MNHEY, CDR2 SVGAGI. The CDR3 is made up of 14 amino acids.

The rearrangement links TRBV19 to TRBJ1-2; the D gene is possibly TRBD1 (5 bases). CDR3 length: 14 amino acids. V was pared by 1 base and J by 6 bases, with 12 bases between. CDR1 is LNHDA and CDR2 is SQIVND in the germline V gene (reference sequence). Here the CDR3 reads CASSIGQPRDGYTF. DNA of the CDR3: TGTGCCAGTAGTATAGGACAGCCTAGAGATGGCTACACCTTC. Full variable domain (outside the CDR3, taken from reference TRBV19 and TRBJ1-2): DGGITQSPKYLFRKEGQNVTLSCEQNLNHDAMYWYRQDPGQGLRLIYYSQIVNDFQKGDIAEGYSVSREKKESFPLTVTSAQKNPTAFYLCASSIGQPRDGYTFGSGTRLTVV.

The V gene is TRBV10-1, the J gene TRBJ2-7, with 8 bases fitting TRBD1. Germline V CDR1 and CDR2: WNHNN, SYGVQD (reference sequence). The junction had 14 bases not matched to a gene; V was cut back by 7 bases and J by 3 bases. The CDR3 runs to 16 residues. The DNA of the CDR3 is TGCGCCAGCACCCTTCGGGCTAAACAGGGGGACTACGAGCAGTACTTC. This gives the protein CASTLRAKQGDYEQYF.